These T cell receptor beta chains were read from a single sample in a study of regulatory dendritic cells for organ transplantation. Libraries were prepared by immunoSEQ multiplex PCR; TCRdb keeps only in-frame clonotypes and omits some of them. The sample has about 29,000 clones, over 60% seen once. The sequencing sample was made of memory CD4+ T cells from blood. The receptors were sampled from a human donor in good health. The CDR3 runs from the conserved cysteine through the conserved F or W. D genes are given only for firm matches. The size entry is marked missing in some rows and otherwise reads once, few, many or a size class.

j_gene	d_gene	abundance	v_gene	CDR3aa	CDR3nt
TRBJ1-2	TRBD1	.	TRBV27	CASSSQPGGGWGYTF	TGTGCCAGCAGTTCGCAGCCAGGGGGGGGTTGGGGCTACACCTTC
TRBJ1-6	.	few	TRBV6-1	CASSVDSHDSPLHF	TGTGCCAGCAGTGTGGATTCCCATGACTCACCCCTCCACTTT
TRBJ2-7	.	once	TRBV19	CASSGWVSEGYEQYF	TGTGCCAGTAGTGGCTGGGTTTCGGAGGGCTACGAGCAGTACTTC
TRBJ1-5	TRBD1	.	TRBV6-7	CASSYSLNRGSNQPQHF	TGTGCCAGCAGTTACTCTTTAAACAGGGGAAGCAATCAGCCCCAGCATTTT
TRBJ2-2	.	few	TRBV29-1	CSVMGGITENTGELFF	TGCAGTGTGATGGGGGGTATAACCGAAAACACCGGGGAGCTGTTTTTT
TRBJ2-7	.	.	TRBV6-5	CASSYGGAVSYEQYF	TGTGCCAGCAGTTACGGCGGGGCCGTCTCCTACGAGCAGTACTTC
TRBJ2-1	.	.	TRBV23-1	CASSHSFDRYNEQFF	TGCGCCAGCAGTCACTCCTTCGACAGATACAATGAGCAGTTCTTC
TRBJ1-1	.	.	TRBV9	CASSVDPGTSKAFF	TGTGCCAGCAGCGTAGACCCCGGGACGTCGAAAGCTTTCTTT
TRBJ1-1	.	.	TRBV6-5	CASSLTGALTEAFF	TGTGCCAGCAGTTTGACTGGTGCCCTCACTGAAGCTTTCTTT
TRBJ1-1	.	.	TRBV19	CASSKQRTANTEAFF	TGTGCCAGTAGTAAGCAGCGGACAGCTAACACTGAAGCTTTCTTT
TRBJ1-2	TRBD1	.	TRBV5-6	CASSVGQGFGYTF	TGTGCCAGCAGCGTTGGACAGGGATTTGGCTACACCTTC
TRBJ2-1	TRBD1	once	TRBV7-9	CASSDRGRYNEQFF	TGTGCCAGCAGCGACAGGGGGCGCTACAATGAGCAGTTCTTC
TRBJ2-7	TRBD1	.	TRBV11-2	CASSSRDRGWEQYF	TGTGCCAGCAGCTCCCGGGACAGGGGTTGGGAGCAGTACTTC
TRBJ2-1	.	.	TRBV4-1	CASSQIGTVGSYNEQFF	TGCGCCAGCAGCCAAATCGGAACGGTTGGGTCCTACAATGAGCAGTTCTTC
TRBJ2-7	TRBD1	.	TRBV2	CASSEQGQYYEQYF	TGTGCCAGCAGTGAACAGGGACAGTACTACGAGCAGTACTTC
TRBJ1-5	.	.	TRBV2	CASNAVRDQPQHF	TGTGCCAGCAATGCCGTCAGGGATCAGCCCCAGCATTTT
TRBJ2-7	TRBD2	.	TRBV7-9	CASSFHGTSGPRSYEQYF	TGTGCCAGCAGCTTCCACGGGACTAGCGGGCCGCGATCCTACGAGCAGTACTTC
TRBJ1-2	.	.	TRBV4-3	CASSQDMVATGFHGYTF	TGCGCCAGCAGCCAAGATATGGTAGCTACGGGGTTTCATGGCTACACCTTC
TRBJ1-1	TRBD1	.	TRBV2	CASSKSGQGGTEAFF	TGTGCCAGCAGCAAATCTGGACAGGGAGGCACTGAAGCTTTCTTT
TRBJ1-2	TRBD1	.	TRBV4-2	CASSQNANSPRQGADGHTF	TGTGCCAGCAGCCAAAACGCAAACTCCCCGAGACAGGGGGCTGATGGCCACACCTTC
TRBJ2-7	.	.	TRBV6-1	CASTLALAYEQYF	TGTGCCAGCACCCTCGCTCTCGCCTACGAGCAGTACTTC
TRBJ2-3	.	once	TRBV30	CAWSVSGYTQYF	TGTGCCTGGAGTGTTTCTGGGTACACGCAGTATTTT
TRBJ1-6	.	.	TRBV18	CASSPTGPSSYNSPLHF	TGTGCCAGCTCACCGACAGGTCCAAGCTCCTATAATTCACCCCTCCACTTT
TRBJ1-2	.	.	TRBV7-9	CASSFESGDRFNYGYTF	TGTGCCAGCAGCTTTGAGTCGGGAGACAGGTTCAACTATGGCTACACCTTC
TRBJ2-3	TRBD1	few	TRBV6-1	CASTQRGLTDTQYF	TGTGCCAGCACCCAGAGGGGGCTGACAGATACGCAGTATTTT
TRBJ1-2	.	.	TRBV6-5	CASSYSWGGGYTF	TGTGCCAGCAGTTACTCGTGGGGGGGTGGCTACACCTTC
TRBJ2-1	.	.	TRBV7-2	CASSFFSGGRDEQFF	TGTGCCAGCAGCTTCTTTTCTGGGGGACGCGATGAGCAGTTCTTC
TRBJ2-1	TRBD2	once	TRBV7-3	CASSSSGTSNINEQFF	TGTGCCAGCAGCTCCTCCGGGACTAGTAATATCAATGAGCAGTTCTTC
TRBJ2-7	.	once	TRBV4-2	CASSQGQIPSSEQYF	TGTGCCAGCAGCCAAGGACAGATTCCCTCCTCCGAGCAGTACTTC
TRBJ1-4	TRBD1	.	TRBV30	CAWSWGTGNEKLFF	TGTGCCTGGAGTTGGGGGACAGGGAATGAAAAACTGTTTTTT
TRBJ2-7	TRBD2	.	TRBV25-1	CASSGSGGVYEQYF	TGTGCCAGCAGTGGTAGCGGGGGCGTATACGAGCAGTACTTC
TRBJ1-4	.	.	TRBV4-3	CASSQDRWKLFF	TGCGCCAGCAGCCAAGATAGGTGGAAACTGTTTTTT
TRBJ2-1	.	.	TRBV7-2	CASSLARADVEVF	TGTGCCAGCAGCTTAGCGCGGGCGGACGTGGAGGTCTTC
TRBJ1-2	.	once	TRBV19	CASSTGQYGYTF	TGTGCCAGTAGTACCGGCCAGTATGGCTACACCTTC
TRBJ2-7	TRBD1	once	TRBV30	CAWSVRGRGLYEQYF	TGTGCCTGGAGTGTACGGGGCAGGGGGCTATACGAGCAGTACTTC
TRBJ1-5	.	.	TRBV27	CASKGIQPQHF	TGTGCCAGCAAGGGGATCCAGCCCCAGCATTTT
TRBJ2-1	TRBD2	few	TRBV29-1	CSVVNSGNYNEQFF	TGCAGCGTTGTTAATAGCGGGAATTACAATGAGCAGTTCTTC
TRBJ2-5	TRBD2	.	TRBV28	CASSPSGRWETQYF	TGTGCCAGCAGCCCTAGCGGGAGATGGGAGACCCAGTACTTC
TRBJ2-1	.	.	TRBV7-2	CASSLEIANEQFF	TGTGCCAGCAGCTTAGAAATAGCTAATGAGCAGTTCTTC
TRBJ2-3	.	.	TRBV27	CASSFGGILSTDTQYF	TGTGCCAGCAGTTTCGGAGGGATACTAAGCACAGATACGCAGTATTTT
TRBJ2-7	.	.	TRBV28	CASSLRYEQYF	TGTGCCAGCAGTTTAAGGTACGAGCAGTACTTC
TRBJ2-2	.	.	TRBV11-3	CASSPRVSTGELFF	TGTGCCAGCAGCCCTCGCGTTTCCACCGGGGAGCTGTTTTTT
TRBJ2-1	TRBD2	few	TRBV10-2	CASSDTSGDNEQFF	TGCGCCAGCAGTGATACTAGCGGGGACAATGAGCAGTTCTTC
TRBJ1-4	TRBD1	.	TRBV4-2	CASSQFQDRGEKLFF	TGTGCCAGCAGCCAATTCCAGGACAGGGGAGAAAAACTGTTTTTT
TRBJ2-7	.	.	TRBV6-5	CASTLGYEQYF	TGTGCCAGCACCCTCGGCTACGAGCAGTACTTC